This T cell receptor (beta chain) originates from a study of OX40 agonist ivuxolimab in advanced cancers. General study points: Antigen specificity of clonally expanded peripheral T cells was not established.

Only in-frame clones appear in the TCRdb table, and some are missing; sequencing was by immunoSEQ multiplex PCR. The profile shows 28,000 or so clones, approximately 81% of them singletons. V was clipped by 2 bases and J by 4 bases, with 8 bases between them. Germline CDR1 is MNHEY and CDR2 is SMNVEV (reference sequence). The CDR3 extends over 13 amino acids. The sample holds one count of this clone. Its target is unknown. The source was CD4+ or CD8+ T cells sorted from blood, collected in a trial of the OX40 agonist ivuxolimab. The TCR comes from an adult with an advanced solid tumor such as melanoma, head and neck, liver or kidney cancer. The J gene is TRBJ1-2, the V gene TRBV27; no definite D call. The CDR3 DNA is TGTGCCAGCAGTTTAGCTCGCCCCTATGGCTACACCTTC. This sequence encodes CASSLARPYGYTF.